The sequence of this T cell receptor beta chain was determined in a study of radiotherapy plus CTLA-4 blockade in lung cancer. Points from the study as a whole: The study found tumor-derived TCR clones expanded in blood after radiotherapy plus ipilimumab.

The CDR3 runs 15 residues. V trimming: 3 bases; J trimming: 1 base; junction bases outside the gene matches: 0. Germline CDR1 SGHTA, CDR2 FQGNSA. Assay: immunoSEQ multiplex PCR; the TCRdb copy retains only in-frame clones and omits some. The sample holds 81,000 or so clones, around 87% seen once. As concerns this clone: Its specificity is unknown.

J is TRBJ2-3 and V is TRBV7-2, with 11 bases identical to TRBD2. The source was peripheral blood, collected from a patient treated with radiotherapy plus ipilimumab. The receptor was isolated from a human donor with non-small cell lung cancer who had stable disease on radiotherapy plus ipilimumab. The CDR3 protein is CASSFSGGGTDTQYF. CDR3 nucleotides: TGTGCCAGCAGCTTTAGCGGGGGGGGCACAGATACGCAGTATTTT.